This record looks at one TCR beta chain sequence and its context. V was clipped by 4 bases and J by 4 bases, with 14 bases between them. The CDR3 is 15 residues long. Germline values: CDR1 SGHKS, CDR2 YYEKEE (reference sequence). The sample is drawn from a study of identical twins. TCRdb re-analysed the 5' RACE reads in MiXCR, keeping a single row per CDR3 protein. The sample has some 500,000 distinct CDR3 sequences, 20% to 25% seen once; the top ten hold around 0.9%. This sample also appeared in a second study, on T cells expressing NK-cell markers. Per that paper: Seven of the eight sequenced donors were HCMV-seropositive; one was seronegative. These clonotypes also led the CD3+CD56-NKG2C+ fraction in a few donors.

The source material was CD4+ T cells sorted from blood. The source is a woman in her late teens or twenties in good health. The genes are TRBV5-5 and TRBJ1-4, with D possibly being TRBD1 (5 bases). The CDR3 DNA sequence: TGTGCCAGCAGCCCCCAAGGAGGGGTTAATGAAAAACTGTTTTTT. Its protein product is CASSPQGGVNEKLFF.